The clone carrying this T cell receptor beta chain was recorded once. Generated by immunoSEQ multiplex PCR, the TCRdb table keeps only in-frame clones and is missing some. The table records about 36,000 clones, 88% of them present only once. This sample is drawn from a study of T cell changes during pregnancy in multiple sclerosis. Germline V gives CDR1 SGDLS, CDR2 YYNGEE. The CDR3 is made up of 13 amino acids. V lost 0 bases to trimming and J lost 2 bases, with 5 bases between them. This clonotype originated in a female donor with multiple sclerosis, enrolled in a pregnancy study. Source: CD8+ T cells from peripheral blood mononuclear cells, taken in the third trimester of pregnancy. The V and J genes are TRBV9 and TRBJ1-1, with D uncertain. This chain's CDR3 is CASSVGSNTEAFF. The DNA for the CDR3 is TGTGCCAGCAGCGTAGGTTCAAACACTGAAGCTTTCTTT.